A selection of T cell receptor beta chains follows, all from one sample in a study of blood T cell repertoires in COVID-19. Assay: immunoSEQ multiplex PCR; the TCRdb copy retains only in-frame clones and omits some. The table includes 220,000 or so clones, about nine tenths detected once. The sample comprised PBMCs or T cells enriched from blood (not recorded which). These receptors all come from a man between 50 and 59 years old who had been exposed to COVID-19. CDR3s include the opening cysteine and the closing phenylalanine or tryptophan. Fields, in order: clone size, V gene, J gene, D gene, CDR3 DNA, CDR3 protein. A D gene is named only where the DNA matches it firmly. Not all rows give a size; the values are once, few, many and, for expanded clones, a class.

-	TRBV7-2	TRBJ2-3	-	TGTGCCAGCAGCTTCCGAGCGAAGCGCACAGATACGCAGTATTTT	CASSFRAKRTDTQYF
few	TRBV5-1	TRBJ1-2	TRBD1	TGCGCCAGCAGCTTGGGACAGGGGAACTATGGCTACACCTTC	CASSLGQGNYGYTF
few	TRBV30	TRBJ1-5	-	TGTGCCTGGAGTGTCAGGGGCTGGCAGCCCCAGCATTTT	CAWSVRGWQPQHF
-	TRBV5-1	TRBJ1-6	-	TGCGCCAGCAGCTTGGAGTTGGGGCAGGGGCTCCACTTT	CASSLELGQGLHF
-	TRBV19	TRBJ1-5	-	TGTGCCAGTAGTATAGATCCCGGGTTCAATCAGCCCCAGCATTTT	CASSIDPGFNQPQHF
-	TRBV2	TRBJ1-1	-	TGTGCCGGCACCTATTTCGGGCAGGGTGAAGCTTTCTTT	CAGTYFGQGEAFF
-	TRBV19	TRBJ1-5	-	TGTGCCAGTAGTATTTTAGGGGATAGCAATCAGCCCCAGCATTTT	CASSILGDSNQPQHF
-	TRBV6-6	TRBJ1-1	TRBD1	TGTGCCAGCAGGTTGGACAGGTGGCGGACTGAAGCTTTCTTT	CASRLDRWRTEAFF
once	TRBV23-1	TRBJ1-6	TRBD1	TGCGCCAGCAGTCAACCTCTCGACAGGGGGTTCTATAATTCACCCCTCCACTTT	CASSQPLDRGFYNSPLHF
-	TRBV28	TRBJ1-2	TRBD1	TGTGCCAGCAGTTTAGGAGGGGGCAGGTGGGGCTACACCTTC	CASSLGGGRWGYTF
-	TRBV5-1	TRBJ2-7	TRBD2	TGCGCCAGCAGCGTTTCTAGCGGGGGGCCCTCCTACGAGCAGTACTTC	CASSVSSGGPSYEQYF
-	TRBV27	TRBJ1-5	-	TGTGCCAGCAGTTTGGGTGCGGGTAGCAATCAGCCCCAGCATTTT	CASSLGAGSNQPQHF
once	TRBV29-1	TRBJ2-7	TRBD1	TGCAGCGTGGGGACAGGCACCACCTACGAGCAGTACTTC	CSVGTGTTYEQYF
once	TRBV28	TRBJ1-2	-	TGTGCCAGCAGCCGCGGGGGGGAACGTAACTATGGCTACACCTTC	CASSRGGERNYGYTF
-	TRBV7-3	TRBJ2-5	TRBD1	TGTGCCAGCAGCTCCACTGACAGGGTCCAGTACTTC	CASSSTDRVQYF
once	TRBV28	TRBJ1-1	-	TGTGCCAGCATCCAAAGAGGCCCTACTGACCGGGCTTTCTTT	CASIQRGPTDRAFF
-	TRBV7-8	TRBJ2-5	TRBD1	TGTGCCAGCAGCTCGGACAGGGGGACGGTGGGGACCCAGTACTTC	CASSSDRGTVGTQYF
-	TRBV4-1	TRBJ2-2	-	TGCGCCAGCAGCCAAGATATGAGGGAAAGAGCTAAAGGGGAGCTGTTTTTT	CASSQDMRERAKGELFF
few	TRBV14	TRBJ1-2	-	TGTGCCAGCAGCCAGGGAGCTAACTATGGCTACACCTTC	CASSQGANYGYTF
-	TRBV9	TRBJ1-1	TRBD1	TGTGCCAGCAGCGTAGCTTCTACGAGGTGGGACAGGGTCGCTTTCTTT	CASSVASTRWDRVAFF
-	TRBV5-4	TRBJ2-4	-	TGTGCCAGCAGCTTGGACAGGGAAGTAAACATTCAGTACTTC	CASSLDREVNIQYF
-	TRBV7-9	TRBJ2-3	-	TGTGCCAGCAGCACCCGACAGCCTACAGATACGCAGTATTTT	CASSTRQPTDTQYF
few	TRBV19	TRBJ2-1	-	TGTGCCAGTAGTATTAGTCGGGGTGCTCCCTCCTACAATGAGCAGTTCTTC	CASSISRGAPSYNEQFF
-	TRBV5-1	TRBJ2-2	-	TGCGCCAGCAGCTGGTTGTCGCTGGGGGCAAGCGGGGAGCTGTTTTTT	CASSWLSLGASGELFF